The clone carrying this T cell receptor (beta chain) was found many times. This record belongs to a study of blood T cells in healthy people across ages. Combining a sample-barcoded 5' primer with a J-beta primer mix, a second PCR ran for 7 to 11 cycles. A template-switch adaptor with 12 random nucleotides tagged each cDNA molecule. TCRdb fed the 5' RACE reads into MiXCR, producing one record per CDR3 protein. The profile shows about 640,000 distinct CDR3 sequences, under 70% of them singletons. The donors, aged 6 to 90, were healthy Caucasians from Russia. The sequence derives from a man aged 55 to 70 in good health. The sample comprised blood.

DNA of the CDR3: TGTGCCAGCAGCTTAGGAGGCAGACAAGAGACCCAGTACTTC. This codes for CASSLGGRQETQYF. This rearrangement joins TRBV7-2 to TRBJ2-5; D remains ambiguous. The V gene's germline CDR1 is SGHTA and CDR2 FQGNSA. The CDR3 has 14 residues. V gave up 1 base and J gave up 2 bases, with 8 bases separating them. Filled out from reference TRBV7-2 and TRBJ2-5, the complete variable domain reads GAGVSQSPSNKVTEKGKDVELRCDPISGHTALYWYRQSLGQGLEFLIYFQGNSAPDKSGLPSDRFSAERTGGSVSTLTIQRTQQEDSAVYLCASSLGGRQETQYFGPGTRLLVL.